This note documents a single TCR beta chain sequence. Clones were sequenced by immunoSEQ multiplex PCR, and TCRdb holds only the in-frame ones, with some missing. The table lists 45,000 to 50,000 clones, roughly 85% of them singletons, with about 14% in the top ten. The source of the sample is a study of OX40 agonist ivuxolimab in advanced cancers. Trimming removed 6 bases from V and 2 bases from J, with 11 bases in between. The CDR3 runs to 13 residues. Germline V gene sequence: CDR1 MNHEY, CDR2 SMNVEV (reference sequence). The material was CD4+ or CD8+ T cells sorted from blood, obtained in a trial of the OX40 agonist ivuxolimab. The receptor was isolated from an adult with an advanced solid tumor such as melanoma, head and neck, liver or kidney cancer. This chain links TRBV27 with TRBJ2-7, with D unclear. The CDR3 is CASRSVRTYEQYF. CDR3 nucleotides: TGTGCCAGCAGGAGTGTGCGGACCTACGAGCAGTACTTC.